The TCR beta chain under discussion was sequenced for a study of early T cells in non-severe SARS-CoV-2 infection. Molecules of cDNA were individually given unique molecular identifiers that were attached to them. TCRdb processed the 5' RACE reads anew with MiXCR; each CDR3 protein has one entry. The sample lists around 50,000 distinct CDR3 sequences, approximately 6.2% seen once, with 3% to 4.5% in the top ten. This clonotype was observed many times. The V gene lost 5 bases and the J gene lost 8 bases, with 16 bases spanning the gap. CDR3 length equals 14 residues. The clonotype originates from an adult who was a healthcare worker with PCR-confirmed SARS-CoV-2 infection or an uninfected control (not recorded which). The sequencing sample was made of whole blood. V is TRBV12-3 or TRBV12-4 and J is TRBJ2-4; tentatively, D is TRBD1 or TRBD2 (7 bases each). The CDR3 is CASSLGAGGDIQYF. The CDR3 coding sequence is TGTGCCAGCAGTCTCGGTGCAGGGGGGGACATTCAGTACTTC.